The present TCR beta chain was sequenced within a study of T cell responses to AZD1222 COVID-19 vaccine (dated by TCRdb to about 2021). Notes on the research overall: A total of 230 to 250 trial participants underwent TCR sequencing, of whom some 210 received two doses of AZD1222 and about 26 received two doses of the MenACWY control vaccine. Trial participants were enrolled by age into subgroups of 18-55, 56-69 and 70-plus years, and roughly 150, 30 and 60 TCR-sequenced participants, respectively, were included in these subgroups.

Worth noting for this clone: Which antigen it targets is not known. There are no base qualities to consult, and no much larger clone falls within one base.

The label giving this sample's time point can be read as: about 28 days (+/-7) after the second vaccine dose. The sample's treatment or condition label is to be understood as: meningococcal conjugate vaccine given as trial control. Vaccinee samples came from UK trials COV001 and COV002, including a single-blind randomized controlled phase 2/3 trial of AZD1222 (ChAdOx1 nCoV-19) in healthy adults. For TCRbeta chain sequencing, PBMC samples from trial participants were taken at day 0 and at day 28 after the second dose. The investigation overall reported the following: CD4 TCRs associated with the vaccine covered the entire spike protein, and the dominant responses were in regions 160-218 and 743-854. Reportedly, close to half of the unique spike-specific TCRs recognized epitopes lying outside the regions that are mutated in the B.1.351 and B.1.1.7 variants. Most participants were white British and females outnumbered males, and the authors suggested that clonal diversity may have been underestimated. Because no samples from the day 14 peak response were available, repertoires could be characterized only after the peak T cell response. Only five or six AZD1222 recipients were SARS-CoV-2 seropositive at baseline, limiting conclusions about previously exposed vaccinees. In the small 56-69-year group, the increase in depth fell short of significance, most likely because of low power. Spike-specific TCR breadth and depth rose significantly after two AZD1222 doses compared with day 0 and with MenACWY recipients.

The CDR3 spans 14 residues, from the cysteine through the phenylalanine. The read is trimmed to its CDR3 DNA, 42 bases read in frame from base 1. Relative to germline, V is missing 6 bases and J is missing 8 bases, with 7 bases of the junction outside any gene match. In the germline V gene, CDR1 corresponds to MDHEN and CDR2 to SYDVKM. The CDR3 regions of human TCRbeta chains were analyzed by immunosequencing. The authors processed their data as follows. Repertoire TCRs were checked for matches against a reference library of SARS-CoV-2-specific TCRs that had been generated using the MIRA antigen-specificity platform. Breadth was defined as the fraction of unique TCRs that were SARS-CoV-2-associated, and depth was defined as the fraction of total T cells that were SARS-CoV-2-associated. Each spike-specific TCR was assigned to its reactive spike region and to a CD4 or CD8 class using the MIRA data. Log10-transformed breadth and depth values were compared by one-way ANOVA with Sidak's multiple comparisons tests. This is the immuneACCESS table as TCRdb keeps it, with only in-frame sequences that have V and J called. A part of the clones is gone; compared with another copy, unresolved V genes explain less than half, and the rest is unexplained. The V and J calls and clone size come from that table; D and trimming were worked out from the DNA. The sample includes 130,000 or so clones, with less than 95% observed a single time. Jointly, the top ten make up roughly 7.6% of the sample.

The rearranged segments are TRBV28 and TRBJ1-3, with 10 central nucleotides matching TRBD1. The sequences come from peripheral blood, collected 28 days after the second dose of the MenACWY control vaccine. The receptor was derived from an adult who received the MenACWY meningococcal vaccine as a control. The CDR3 protein sequence reads: CASSPGQGLYTIYF. The DNA sequence is TGTGCCAGCAGCCCGGGACAGGGGTTGTACACCATATATTTT. With the portions outside the CDR3 filled from the reference TRBV28 and TRBJ1-3 genes, the complete variable region becomes DVKVTQSSRYLVKRTGEKVFLECVQDMDHENMFWYRQDPGLGLRLIYFSYDVKMKEKGDIPEGYSVSREKKERFSLILESASTNQTSMYLCASSPGQGLYTIYFGEGSWLTVV.